These 30 T cell receptor beta chains came from one sample sequenced in a study of post-analysis software for immune sequencing data. Study-wide results and limits: Among four or five TRBV segments more frequent in patients than controls were TRBV5-6, TRBV5-1 and TRBV20-1.

Their antigen targets remain unknown. Unique molecular identifiers were present in the TCR beta cDNA libraries. MiXCR, run by TCRdb on the PCR reads, gives a single entry per CDR3 protein. The sample holds over 700,000 distinct CDR3 sequences, roughly 27% seen once. The specimen sequenced was blood. The receptor source for this set is a girl between 5 and 17 years old with multiple sclerosis.

The chain couples TRBV9 to TRBJ1-2; D is uncertain. CDR3 length equals 14 residues. Germline CDR1 reads SGDLS; CDR2 reads YYNGEE. V was cut by 0 bases and J by 8 bases, with 14 bases left in between. Here the CDR3 DNA reads TGTGCCAGCAGCGTAGCTAAAGTAGGTGGAGGCTACACCTTC. It encodes CASSVAKVGGGYTF.

CDR3: CASTSGAKNIQYF. DNA for the CDR3: TGTGCCAGCACCTCGGGGGCCAAAAACATTCAGTACTTC. J is TRBJ2-4 and V is TRBV28; a possible D gene is TRBD2 (5 bases). Germline CDR1 reads MDHEN; CDR2 reads SYDVKM. The V and J ends lost 7 bases and 1 base respectively, with 8 bases between them. The CDR3 contains 13 residues.

This clonotype was seen only a few times. V and J are TRBV20-1 and TRBJ2-1, with D hard to call. Per the germline V gene, CDR1 is DFQATT and CDR2 is SNEGSKA (reference sequence). The V end lost 0 bases, the J end lost 8 bases, and 17 bases lay between the germline ends. The CDR3 runs 15 residues. The CDR3 loop reads CSARDRLVATHEQFF. The CDR3 DNA is TGCAGTGCTAGAGATCGTTTGGTAGCAACTCATGAGCAGTTCTTC.

This clonotype was seen more than once but under ten times. The J gene is TRBJ1-2, the V gene TRBV5-4; D not resolved. V was trimmed by 2 bases and J by 6 bases, leaving 11 bases between them. This CDR3 spans 13 amino acids. Germline V gene lookup returns CDR1 SGHNT and CDR2 YYREEE (reference sequence). The CDR3 is CASSLEEHNGYTF. The CDR3, as DNA: TGTGCCAGCAGCTTAGAGGAGCATAATGGCTACACCTTC.

This sequence joins TRBV11-2 and TRBJ2-4, with TRBD2 matching over 7 bases. Trimming at V came to 5 bases and at J to 7 bases, leaving 11 bases not matched to a gene. Per germline, CDR1 SGHAT and CDR2 FQNNGV. This CDR3 has 15 residues. This CDR3 is CASSPSVGGTNIQYF. DNA of the CDR3: TGTGCCAGCAGCCCCTCGGTGGGGGGGACCAACATTCAGTACTTC.

This clonotype was seen more than once but under ten times. V and J are TRBV11-3 and TRBJ2-5; no firm D call. Trimming pared 3 bases from V and 5 bases from J, leaving 7 bases between. In germline, CDR1 is SGHNT, CDR2 YENEEA. The CDR3 is 12 amino acids. The CDR3 protein is CASSFNGETQYF. As DNA, the CDR3 is TGTGCCAGCAGCTTCAACGGGGAGACCCAGTACTTC.

The rearrangement uses TRBV4-1 and TRBJ1-1; a weak D match, TRBD1 (6 bases). The CDR3 contains 13 residues. V lost 3 bases and J 5 bases, leaving 10 bases between the germline ends. The germline V gene encodes CDR1 MGHRA and CDR2 YSYEKL. The CDR3 region is CASSHRQVTEAFF. The CDR3 nucleotides are TGCGCCAGCAGCCACCGACAGGTGACTGAAGCTTTCTTT.

This clonotype has only a few counts. This chain connects TRBV20-1 to TRBJ1-1, with D possibly being TRBD1 (6 bases). The germline CDR1 and CDR2 sequences are DFQATT and SNEGSKA (reference sequence). The V gene lost 5 bases and the J gene lost 1 base, with 11 bases spanning the gap. The CDR3 contains 13 residues. CDR3 region: CSAPRGGNTEAFF. The CDR3 region has the DNA TGCAGTGCTCCCCGAGGGGGGAACACTGAAGCTTTCTTT.

The chain employs TRBV6-5 and TRBJ2-7, with 7 nucleotides matching TRBD2. CDR1 and CDR2 from the germline V gene are MNHEY and SVGAGI. V shed 3 bases and J 2 bases; nucleotides not matched to a gene: 4. CDR3 length equals 14 residues. The CDR3 reads CASSYASGAYEQYF. Here the CDR3 DNA reads TGTGCCAGCAGTTATGCTAGCGGAGCCTACGAGCAGTACTTC.

This sequence joins TRBV24-1 and TRBJ2-4, with D maybe TRBD2 (7 bases). V lost 3 bases and J lost 6, with 11 bases in between. The CDR3 totals 14 residues. Germline CDR1 reads KGHDR; CDR2 reads SFDVKD. CDR3 in DNA: TGTGCCACCAGTGATGGGGGGGCGGCAAACATTCAGTACTTC. It yields the protein CATSDGGAANIQYF.

The rearrangement uses TRBV7-2 and TRBJ1-5; D not resolved. This CDR3 is built from 15 residues. V lost 2 bases and J lost 7, with 15 bases in between. The V gene's germline CDR1 is SGHTA and CDR2 FQGNSA. The CDR3 reads CASSLQRPGDQPQHF. The CDR3 DNA sequence: TGTGCCAGCAGCTTACAGAGACCGGGAGACCAGCCCCAGCATTTT.

This clonotype was recorded only once. This could be a read error, since a much larger clone is one nucleotide away. The rearrangement joins TRBV29-1 to TRBJ2-7; TRBD1 matches 8 bases. This CDR3 has 12 residues. V shed 7 bases, J shed 3 bases, and the junction held 5 bases outside the gene matches. CDR1 is SQVTM, CDR2 ANQGSEA, per germline. The DNA for the CDR3 is TGCAGCGGTGGTGACAGGGGCTACGAGCAGTACTTC. Amino acids: CSGGDRGYEQYF.

The J gene is TRBJ1-6, the V gene TRBV5-5, with D hard to call. V lost 0 bases and J lost 8, with 6 bases in between. The CDR3 sequence is 13 residues long. CDR1 and CDR2 (germline): SGHKS, YYEKEE (reference sequence). The CDR3 coding sequence is TGTGCCAGCAGCTTGGCCGCAGATTCACCCCTCCACTTT. It codes for CASSLAADSPLHF. Using reference TRBV5-5 and TRBJ1-6 for the parts outside the CDR3, the full variable domain is DAGVTQSPTHLIKTRGQQVTLRCSPISGHKSVSWYQQVLGQGPQFIFQYYEKEERGRGNFPDRFSARQFPNYSSELNVNALLLGDSALYLCASSLAADSPLHFGNGTRLTVT.

The J gene is TRBJ2-7, the V gene TRBV13, with 11 bases matching TRBD1. V gave up 4 bases and J gave up 2 bases; unmatched junction bases: 4. The CDR3 extends over 15 amino acids. The germline CDR1 and CDR2 sequences are PRHDT and FYEKMQ (reference sequence). Here the CDR3 DNA reads TGTGCCAGCAGCTATCGGACAGGGGGCACCTACGAGCAGTACTTC. Residues: CASSYRTGGTYEQYF.

This clonotype was seen a handful of times. V gene TRBV28 combines with J gene TRBJ2-5; TRBD1 is a possible D gene (8 bases). Germline V gives CDR1 MDHEN, CDR2 SYDVKM. There are 16 residues in the CDR3. Deletions cut 2 bases from V and 4 bases from J, with 17 bases between. CDR3 amino acids: CASSLLRTGRGETQYF. In DNA form, the CDR3 reads TGTGCCAGCAGTTTACTTAGGACAGGGAGGGGAGAGACCCAGTACTTC.

The rearrangement uses TRBV19 and TRBJ2-1; 9 nucleotides match TRBD1. There are 15 residues in the CDR3. Per the germline V gene, CDR1 is LNHDA and CDR2 is SQIVND (reference sequence). Trimming removed 4 bases from V and 7 bases from J; junction bases left unmatched: 8. The CDR3 spells CASSRSGQGKNEQFF. As DNA, the CDR3 is TGTGCCAGTAGTAGATCGGGACAGGGTAAGAATGAGCAGTTCTTC. Filled out from reference TRBV19 and TRBJ2-1, the complete variable domain reads DGGITQSPKYLFRKEGQNVTLSCEQNLNHDAMYWYRQDPGQGLRLIYYSQIVNDFQKGDIAEGYSVSREKKESFPLTVTSAQKNPTAFYLCASSRSGQGKNEQFFGPGTRLTVL.

This clonotype was observed a few times. V usage is TRBV2 and J usage is TRBJ2-1, with 8 bases lining up with TRBD2. The CDR3 contains 11 residues. From germline, CDR1 is SNHLY and CDR2 FYNNEI. Trimming removed 8 bases from V and 10 bases from J; junction bases left unmatched: 4. The CDR3 here is CASHAGGEQFF. The CDR3 DNA sequence: TGTGCCAGCCACGCGGGGGGCGAGCAGTTCTTC. Drawing the rest from reference TRBV2 and TRBJ2-1, the complete variable domain is EPEVTQTPSHQVTQMGQEVILRCVPISNHLYFYWYRQILGQKVEFLVSFYNNEISEKSEIFDDQFSVERPDGSNFTLKIRSTKLEDSAMYFCASHAGGEQFFGPGTRLTVL.

There are a few counts of this clonotype. The V call is TRBV10-3, the J call TRBJ1-4; TRBD1 is a possible D gene (5 bases). The V end lost 8 bases, the J end lost 7 bases, and 11 bases lay between the germline ends. The CDR3 loop spans 12 amino acids. Germline CDR1 is ENHRY and CDR2 is SYGVKD. The CDR3 is CAISPGGEKLFF. As DNA, the CDR3 is TGTGCCATCTCCCCGGGGGGTGAAAAACTGTTTTTT.

This clonotype was counted between two and nine times. The rearrangement links TRBV7-2 to TRBJ2-5; tentatively, D is TRBD1 or TRBD2 (5 bases each). Trimming took 5 bases from V and 1 from J, leaving 14 bases between them. This CDR3 has 15 amino acids. The germline V gene has CDR1 SGHTA and CDR2 FQGNSA. CDR3 DNA sequence: TGTGCCAGCAGCCCAGGGTGGGGGTTCCAAGAGACCCAGTACTTC. Translation: CASSPGWGFQETQYF.

On this clonotype: This may be a read error, as it is one base from a much larger clone. DNA of the CDR3: TGTGCCAGCAGCTCAAGCACGAATACGCAGTATTTT. Its protein is CASSSSTNTQYF. V is TRBV7-2 and J is TRBJ2-3, with D uncertain. Trimming took 4 bases from V and 7 from J, leaving 9 bases between them. The CDR3 runs to 12 residues. Germline loops: CDR1 SGHTA, CDR2 FQGNSA. The full variable domain, rest sourced from reference TRBV7-2 and TRBJ2-3, is GAGVSQSPSNKVTEKGKDVELRCDPISGHTALYWYRQSLGQGLEFLIYFQGNSAPDKSGLPSDRFSAERTGGSVSTLTIQRTQQEDSAVYLCASSSSTNTQYFGPGTRLTVL.

In regard to this clonotype: Being one base from a much bigger clone, this may be a read error. The chain uses TRBV27 and TRBJ1-2; D is undetermined. The CDR3 has 14 amino acids. Germline V gives CDR1 MNHEY, CDR2 SMNVEV (reference sequence). The ends were cut back, 10 bases at V and 4 bases at J, with 19 bases in the middle. The CDR3 region has the DNA TGTGCCAACCTTTCCGGAGACGGCTCCTATGGCTACACCTTC. Protein product: CANLSGDGSYGYTF.

This clonotype has more than one count but fewer than ten. The V call is TRBV28, the J call TRBJ2-5; D gene ambiguous. The CDR3 is 13 residues long. In germline, CDR1 is MDHEN, CDR2 SYDVKM. V lost 7 bases and J lost 3, with 12 bases in between. The CDR3 sequence is CASTPGSEETQYF. The DNA of the CDR3 is TGTGCCAGCACCCCAGGCAGCGAAGAGACCCAGTACTTC.

This clonotype was counted at least ten times. The chain couples TRBV9 to TRBJ2-7; D may be TRBD2 (5 bases). This CDR3 comprises 14 residues. V shed 1 base and J shed 5 bases, with 13 bases lying between them. Germline V lookup: CDR1 SGDLS, CDR2 YYNGEE. CDR3 DNA: TGTGCCAGCAGCGTAACGGGGTGGAATGACGAGCAGTACTTC. Its translation is CASSVTGWNDEQYF. Variable domain in full (rest from reference TRBV9 and TRBJ2-7): DSGVTQTPKHLITATGQRVTLRCSPRSGDLSVYWYQQSLDQGLQFLIQYYNGEERAKGNILERFSAQQFPDLHSELNLSSLELGDSALYFCASSVTGWNDEQYFGPGTRLTVT.

Of note for this clonotype: Compared with germline, one end of the junction differs, possibly owing to a read error. This rearrangement joins TRBV20-1 to TRBJ2-1; 9 positions match TRBD2. CDR3 length: 17 amino acids. Germline-derived CDR1 and CDR2 are DFQATT and SNEGSKA (reference sequence). In nucleotides, the CDR3 is TGCAGTGCCAGAGACATCGTCACTAGCGGGTGGTACAATGAGCAGTTCTTC. Its protein is CSARDIVTSGWYNEQFF.

In this sample, this clonotype turned up many times. The chain uses TRBV6-5 and TRBJ2-7; 8 bases are a match to TRBD1. With 2 bases clipped from V and 7 bases from J, the junction kept 10 bases outside the gene matches. CDR3 length equals 15 residues. From germline, CDR1 is MNHEY and CDR2 SVGAGI. Here the CDR3 reads CASSYPGRGLGEQYF. Here the CDR3 DNA reads TGTGCCAGCAGTTACCCCGGCAGGGGGCTAGGAGAGCAGTACTTC.

The chain is built from TRBV12-3 or TRBV12-4 and TRBJ2-7; 8 bases agree with TRBD2. The CDR3 spans 15 residues. V dropped 5 bases and J dropped 3; count of bases not matched to a gene: 9. The CDR3 DNA reads as TGTGCCAGCAGTACCCCGGGGGGGCGCTTCTACGAGCAGTACTTC. It specifies CASSTPGGRFYEQYF.

The genes are TRBV7-9 and TRBJ2-7, with 7 bases lining up with TRBD1. From germline, CDR1 is SEHNR and CDR2 FQNEAQ (reference sequence). Trimming cost V 7 bases and J 3 bases; bases outside gene matches: 15. The CDR3 covers 16 residues. The CDR3 is CASTSRVTGTDYEQYF. CDR3 bases: TGTGCCAGCACCTCTAGAGTGACAGGGACAGACTACGAGCAGTACTTC.

There are a few counts of this clonotype. The chain joins TRBV7-9 to TRBJ2-1; D gene unclear. CDR1 and CDR2 from the germline V gene are SEHNR and FQNEAQ (reference sequence). The CDR3 is 12 residues long. V lost 6 bases to trimming and J lost 8 bases, with 11 bases between them. The CDR3 protein is CASRNQWDEQFF. DNA of the CDR3: TGTGCCAGCAGAAACCAGTGGGATGAGCAGTTCTTC. Complete variable domain (other parts from reference TRBV7-9 and TRBJ2-1): DTGVSQNPRHKITKRGQNVTFRCDPISEHNRLYWYRQTLGQGPEFLTYFQNEAQLEKSRLLSDRFSAERPKGSFSTLEIQRTEQGDSAMYLCASRNQWDEQFFGPGTRLTVL.

The V call is TRBV5-5, the J call TRBJ2-1; 9 bases match TRBD1. Trimming cost V 3 bases and J 5 bases; bases outside gene matches: 6. Germline CDR1 and CDR2: SGHKS and YYEKEE (reference sequence). The CDR3 has 15 residues. CDR3 bases: TGTGCCAGCAGCTGGACAGGGGCCCCTAACAATGAGCAGTTCTTC. Translated: CASSWTGAPNNEQFF.

The rearrangement joins TRBV11-2 to TRBJ2-7, with D possibly called TRBD1 or TRBD2 (5 bases each). With 3 bases removed from V and 0 bases from J, the gap between germline ends came to 9 bases. The CDR3 spans 14 residues. The germline CDR1 and CDR2 sequences are SGHAT and FQNNGV. CDR3 residues: CASSFFGGSYEQYF. The CDR3 nucleotides read TGTGCCAGCAGCTTCTTTGGGGGCTCCTACGAGCAGTACTTC.